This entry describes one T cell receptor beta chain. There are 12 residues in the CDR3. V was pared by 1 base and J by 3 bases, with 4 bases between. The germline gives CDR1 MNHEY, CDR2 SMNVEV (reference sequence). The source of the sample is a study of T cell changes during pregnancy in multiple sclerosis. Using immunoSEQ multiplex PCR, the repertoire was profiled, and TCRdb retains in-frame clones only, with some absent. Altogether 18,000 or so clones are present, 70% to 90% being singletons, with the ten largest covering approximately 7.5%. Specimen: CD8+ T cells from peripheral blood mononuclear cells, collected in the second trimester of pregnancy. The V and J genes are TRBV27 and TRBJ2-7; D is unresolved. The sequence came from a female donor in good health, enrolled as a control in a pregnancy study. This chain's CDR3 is CASSLFIYEQYF. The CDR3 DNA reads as TGTGCCAGCAGTTTATTTATCTACGAGCAGTACTTC.